Each of the 21 T cell receptor beta chains below was sequenced from the same sample in a study of T cell responses to AZD1222 COVID-19 vaccine. Some clones are missing from TCRdb's copy, which holds only in-frame ones; the method was immunoSEQ multiplex PCR. This table holds over 80,000 clones, 80% to 90% found once. This sample comprised peripheral blood, obtained on day 0 of AZD1222 vaccination. These receptors all stem from an adult in good health.

The chain recombines TRBV18 with TRBJ2-5; TRBD1 is a possible D gene (6 bases). The CDR3 has 14 amino acids. The V end was cut by 2 bases, the J end by 5 bases, with 12 bases between. Per the germline V gene, CDR1 is KGHSH and CDR2 is LQKENI. The CDR3 DNA is TGTGCCAGCTCACCATGGGGGCTCGAGGAGACCCAGTACTTC. Protein product: CASSPWGLEETQYF.

The rearrangement joins TRBV18 to TRBJ2-5; 12 nucleotides agree with TRBD2. Germline loops: CDR1 KGHSH, CDR2 LQKENI. V was pared by 9 bases and J by 2 bases, with 4 bases of the junction left unmatched. The CDR3 spans 14 residues. CDR3 sequence: CARPGTSGQETQYF. CDR3 nucleotides: TGTGCCAGGCCCGGGACTAGCGGGCAAGAGACCCAGTACTTC.

The chain recombines TRBV4-1 with TRBJ2-2; D is possibly TRBD2 (5 bases). Looked up from germline, CDR1 is MGHRA and CDR2 is YSYEKL. The ends were cut back, 4 bases at V and 4 bases at J, with 13 bases in the middle. The CDR3 is 15 residues long. This chain's CDR3 is CASSPNGILTGELFF. CDR3 DNA sequence: TGCGCCAGCAGCCCTAACGGGATTCTCACCGGGGAGCTGTTTTTT.

The table lists this clone with a count of one. The J gene is TRBJ1-3, the V gene TRBV29-1; D gene uncertain. This CDR3 comprises 14 residues. From germline, CDR1 is SQVTM and CDR2 ANQGSEA. Trimming shortened V by 4 bases and J by 0 bases, and 10 bases separated the two germline ends. Written as DNA, the CDR3 is TGCAGCGTTGGGACGGGTAACTCTGGAAACACCATATATTTT. Encoded protein: CSVGTGNSGNTIYF.

The chain recombines TRBV7-9 with TRBJ1-6; D is ambiguous. CDR1 and CDR2 (germline): SEHNR, FQNEAQ (reference sequence). Trimming removed 5 bases from V and 7 bases from J, with 6 bases in between. CDR3 length equals 12 residues. The CDR3 DNA sequence: TGTGCCAGCAGCGTCGGGAATTCACCCCTCCACTTT. Its protein product is CASSVGNSPLHF. Combining the CDR3 with reference TRBV7-9 and TRBJ1-6 gives the whole variable domain DTGVSQNPRHKITKRGQNVTFRCDPISEHNRLYWYRQTLGQGPEFLTYFQNEAQLEKSRLLSDRFSAERPKGSFSTLEIQRTEQGDSAMYLCASSVGNSPLHFGNGTRLTVT.

This sequence joins TRBV5-5 and TRBJ2-1; D gene ambiguous. Trimming removed 4 bases at V and 0 bases at J, with 5 bases between. Germline V lookup: CDR1 SGHKS, CDR2 YYEKEE (reference sequence). The CDR3 sequence is 13 residues long. The CDR3 bases are TGTGCCAGCAGCCGGAGCTCCTACAATGAGCAGTTCTTC. This encodes CASSRSSYNEQFF.

This clone was counted a single time. The rearrangement links TRBV28 to TRBJ1-1; no clear D. V shed 7 bases and J shed 1 base, with 10 bases lying between them. From germline, CDR1 is MDHEN and CDR2 SYDVKM. The CDR3 contains 13 residues. CDR3 protein: CASTTNGNTEAFF. CDR3 in DNA: TGTGCCAGCACCACAAACGGGAACACTGAAGCTTTCTTT.

With regard to this clone: The germline gene is not matched at one end of the junction; a read error may be the cause. The V and J genes are TRBV7-7 and TRBJ2-1, with 10 bases identical to TRBD2. Germline CDR1 and CDR2: SSHAT and FNYEAQ (reference sequence). This CDR3 is built from 17 residues. CDR3 DNA: TGTGCTAGCAGTTTAACCTCCGGGACTAGCGCTTACAATGAGCAGTTCTTC. Translated: CASSLTSGTSAYNEQFF.

This clone was detected only once. This chain links TRBV19 with TRBJ1-3; tentative D call: TRBD1 (5 bases). CDR3 length: 18 residues. Trimming shortened V by 3 bases and J by 0 bases, and 18 bases separated the two germline ends. Per the germline V gene, CDR1 is LNHDA and CDR2 is SQIVND (reference sequence). The CDR3 loop is CASSIRKSQGYSGNTIYF. CDR3 in DNA: TGTGCCAGTAGTATCCGAAAAAGTCAGGGCTACTCTGGAAACACCATATATTTT.

The chain carries TRBV28 and TRBJ1-6; TRBD1 aligns across 7 bases. The J segment lost 3 bases and the V segment lost 6 bases, leaving 2 bases of the junction unmatched. From germline, CDR1 is MDHEN and CDR2 SYDVKM. The CDR3 has 14 amino acids. CDR3 DNA sequence: TGTGCCAGCAGCCGGGACAGCTATAATTCACCCCTCCACTTT. Its protein is CASSRDSYNSPLHF. Together with reference TRBV28 and TRBJ1-6, the CDR3 gives the full variable domain: DVKVTQSSRYLVKRTGEKVFLECVQDMDHENMFWYRQDPGLGLRLIYFSYDVKMKEKGDIPEGYSVSREKKERFSLILESASTNQTSMYLCASSRDSYNSPLHFGNGTRLTVT.

The V and J genes are TRBV24-1 and TRBJ2-5; D tentatively reads TRBD1 or TRBD2 (5 bases each). The CDR3 extends over 16 amino acids. Germline V gene data show CDR1 as KGHDR and CDR2 as SFDVKD. Trimming removed 1 base from V and 1 base from J, with 12 bases in between. The CDR3: CATSDFGDGGQETQYF. Written as DNA, the CDR3 is TGTGCCACCAGTGATTTCGGGGACGGAGGCCAAGAGACCCAGTACTTC.

This clone was seen only once. The chain carries TRBV6-1 and TRBJ2-1, with TRBD1 matching over 7 bases. The CDR3 runs 14 residues. V lost 3 bases and J lost 6; bases outside the gene matches: 5. Germline lookup yields CDR1 MNHNS and CDR2 SASEGT. The CDR3 is CASSETGLVNEQFF. The CDR3, as DNA: TGTGCCAGCAGTGAGACAGGGTTGGTCAATGAGCAGTTCTTC.

This chain links TRBV6-5 with TRBJ1-6; 7 bases map to TRBD1. V lost 2 bases to trimming and J lost 6 bases; unmatched junction nucleotides: 7. The CDR3 totals 16 residues. CDR1 and CDR2 (germline): MNHEY, SVGAGI. The CDR3 reads CASSYATGPLNSPLHF. The CDR3 bases are TGTGCCAGCAGTTACGCGACAGGGCCGCTTAATTCACCCCTCCACTTT.

This chain connects TRBV5-1 to TRBJ2-1; TRBD2 is a possible D gene (6 bases). The CDR3 contains 12 residues. V was clipped by 4 bases and J by 12 bases, with 14 bases between them. The germline CDR1 and CDR2 sequences are SGHRS and YFSETQ. In DNA form, the CDR3 reads TGCGCCAGCAGCCCACCGGGAGTGATGCAGTTCTTC. Translation: CASSPPGVMQFF.

This chain connects TRBV5-4 to TRBJ2-7, with 7 positions matching TRBD2. Germline V gene sequence: CDR1 SGHNT, CDR2 YYREEE (reference sequence). The length of the CDR3 is 15 residues. V was pared by 5 bases and J by 0 bases, with 8 bases of the junction left unmatched. In nucleotides, the CDR3 is TGTGCCAGCAGACTAACTAGCGTGAGCTCCTACGAGCAGTACTTC. It codes for CASRLTSVSSYEQYF.

The chain joins TRBV5-1 to TRBJ1-5; 10 bases map to TRBD1. With 6 bases clipped from V and 6 bases from J, the junction kept 6 bases outside the gene matches. CDR1 and CDR2 from the germline V gene are SGHRS and YFSETQ. The CDR3 covers 14 residues. The DNA of the CDR3 is TGCGCCAGCACCCCGACAGGGGGCGGTCAGCCCCAGCATTTT. Its translation: CASTPTGGGQPQHF.

The rearrangement uses TRBV19 and TRBJ2-2; either TRBD1 or TRBD2 may supply D (5 bases each). CDR1 is LNHDA and CDR2 is SQIVND in the germline V gene (reference sequence). CDR3 length equals 16 residues. Deletions cut 7 bases from V and 1 base from J, with 16 bases between. CDR3 coding DNA: TGTGCCAGTAACACTCCCCGGGACGGGAACACCGGGGAGCTGTTTTTT. Translation: CASNTPRDGNTGELFF.

The chain joins TRBV3-1 (or the pseudogene TRBV3-2) to TRBJ2-7; weak D call: TRBD2 (6 bases). This CDR3 is 14 amino acids long. Germline lookup yields CDR1 LGHDT and CDR2 YNNKEL (reference sequence). With 5 bases removed from V and 6 bases from J, the gap between germline ends came to 17 bases. This CDR3 reads CASSLGLHACEQYF. The CDR3 DNA reads as TGTGCCAGCAGCTTGGGACTTCACGCCTGCGAGCAGTACTTC.

The CDR3 reads CASSIARPPGVPNEQFF. The CDR3 bases are TGTGCCAGTAGTATAGCCCGGCCCCCTGGGGTGCCGAATGAGCAGTTCTTC. V gene TRBV19 combines with J gene TRBJ2-1; D unresolved. Germline V lookup: CDR1 LNHDA, CDR2 SQIVND (reference sequence). This CDR3 region has 17 residues. V was shortened by 1 base and J by 7 bases, with 20 bases between the two germline ends.

The rearrangement joins TRBV9 to TRBJ2-6; 12 bases match TRBD2. This CDR3 comprises 18 residues. Germline V gene sequence: CDR1 SGDLS, CDR2 YYNGEE. The V gene end was trimmed by 0 bases and the J gene end by 2 bases; junction bases not matched to a gene: 3. The CDR3 sequence: CASSVATSGRTGANVLTF. CDR3 bases: TGTGCCAGCAGCGTAGCAACTAGCGGGAGGACTGGGGCCAACGTCCTGACTTTC.

The V and J genes are TRBV11-2 and TRBJ2-2, with 13 bases lining up with TRBD2. CDR1 is SGHAT, CDR2 FQNNGV, per germline. The CDR3 runs to 18 residues. V lost 5 bases and J lost 6; bases outside the gene matches: 12. The CDR3 DNA reads TGTGCCAGCAGCATTGGACTAGCGGGGGACTTAAGAGCCGGGGAGCTGTTTTTT. This sequence encodes CASSIGLAGDLRAGELFF. The full variable domain, with the rest looked up from reference TRBV11-2 and TRBJ2-2, is EAGVAQSPRYKIIEKRQSVAFWCNPISGHATLYWYQQILGQGPKLLIQFQNNGVVDDSQLPKDRFSAERLKGVDSTLKIQPAKLEDSAVYLCASSIGLAGDLRAGELFFGEGSRLTVL.